Shown below are 6 T cell receptor beta chains from a single sample sequenced in a study of monozygotic twins with inflammatory bowel disease. TCRdb re-called the 5' RACE reads; one entry per CDR3 protein, DNA not given. In all, the sample yields around 400,000 distinct CDR3 sequences. The sample taken for sequencing was blood. The receptors were gathered from a human donor with ulcerative colitis or Crohn's disease, or a healthy co-twin of an affected twin (not recorded which).

The rearrangement links TRBV5-5 to TRBJ1-2; lacking DNA, the TRBD1 call made by TCRdb goes unchecked. Germline CDR1 and CDR2: SGHKS and YYEKEE (reference sequence). The CDR3 length is 15 residues. The CDR3 protein is CASSLEVTAGGGYTF.

The rearrangement joins TRBV10-3 to TRBJ2-7; TCRdb proposes TRBD1, but this gene call is untestable without DNA. CDR1 and CDR2 (germline): ENHRY, SYGVKD. The CDR3 runs to 13 residues. CDR3 sequence reads: CAIASAGHNEQYF.

The V gene is TRBV20-1, the J gene TRBJ2-3. This CDR3 is built from 11 residues. Looked up from germline, CDR1 is DFQATT and CDR2 is SNEGSKA (reference sequence). The CDR3 sequence is CSAGSTDTQYF.

The chain couples TRBV12-3 or TRBV12-4 to TRBJ1-2. The CDR3 covers 16 residues. The CDR3 loop reads CASSSLSGQLGYGYTF.

The J gene is TRBJ2-7, the V gene TRBV10-2. This CDR3 comprises 12 residues. Per the germline V gene, CDR1 is WSHSY and CDR2 is SAAADI. The CDR3 is CASSEISYEQYF.

V and J are TRBV6-2 or TRBV6-3 and TRBJ2-7; lacking DNA, the TRBD1 call made by TCRdb goes unchecked. The CDR3 runs 14 residues. In germline, CDR1 is MNHEY, CDR2 SVGEGT. CDR3 amino acids: CASSYLNRGNEQYF.